Listed here are 10 T cell receptor beta chains from one sample, sequenced in a study of blood T cell repertoires in COVID-19. TCRdb's copy holds only in-frame clones and misses some; the assay was immunoSEQ multiplex PCR. There are 200,000 to 250,000 clones in the sample; 84% occur only once, and just under 20% lies in the top ten. The specimen sequenced was peripheral blood. The receptors were gathered from a man aged 30-40 years with active or convalescent COVID-19.

The J gene is TRBJ2-7, the V gene TRBV4-1; 9 bases match TRBD2. J was trimmed by 1 base and V by 7 bases; bases with no gene match: 8. Germline V gene lookup returns CDR1 MGHRA and CDR2 YSYEKL. This CDR3 spans 15 amino acids. In nucleotides, the CDR3 is TGCGCCAGCACCCCTCTAGCGGGATCTTCCTACGAGCAGTACTTC. It is translated as CASTPLAGSSYEQYF.

The V call is TRBV11-2, the J call TRBJ2-5; 7 bases fit TRBD1. Per the germline V gene, CDR1 is SGHAT and CDR2 is FQNNGV. The length of the CDR3 is 12 residues. The V gene end was trimmed by 5 bases and the J gene end by 4 bases; junction bases not matched to a gene: 1. As DNA, the CDR3 is TGTGCCAGCAGCAGACAGGGAGAGACCCAGTACTTC. Translation: CASSRQGETQYF. The full variable domain, completed using reference TRBV11-2 and TRBJ2-5, is EAGVAQSPRYKIIEKRQSVAFWCNPISGHATLYWYQQILGQGPKLLIQFQNNGVVDDSQLPKDRFSAERLKGVDSTLKIQPAKLEDSAVYLCASSRQGETQYFGPGTRLLVL.

A remark on this clone: Germline and junction disagree at one end, which may indicate a read error. The V and J genes are TRBV4-1 and TRBJ1-2; 7 nucleotides align to TRBD1. The CDR3 length is 15 residues. Germline V CDR1 and CDR2: MGHRA, YSYEKL. The CDR3 region has the DNA TGCGCCAGCAGCCAAGACCCGACAGGGAACTCTGGCTACACCTTC. Encoded protein: CASSQDPTGNSGYTF.

The chain has TRBV10-3 and TRBJ1-2; tentative D call: TRBD1 (5 bases). The ends were cut back, 7 bases at V and 2 bases at J, with 5 bases in the middle. The CDR3 is made up of 11 amino acids. Germline CDR1 reads ENHRY; CDR2 reads SYGVKD. The CDR3 region is CAITGNYGYTF. CDR3 sequence (DNA): TGTGCCATCACAGGGAACTATGGCTACACCTTC.

This clone was detected a few times. V gene TRBV28 combines with J gene TRBJ2-7; 10 nucleotides match TRBD1. Germline-derived CDR1 and CDR2 are MDHEN and SYDVKM. J was trimmed by 4 bases and V by 6 bases; bases with no gene match: 12. The CDR3 loop spans 16 amino acids. CDR3 loop: CASSSSRQGARYEQYF. CDR3 nucleotide sequence: TGTGCCAGCAGCTCCTCCCGACAGGGGGCGAGATACGAGCAGTACTTC.

This clone has a handful of counts. This CDR3 reads CASTRLAGGSYEQYF. The CDR3 DNA reads as TGTGCCAGCACTAGACTAGCGGGGGGCTCCTACGAGCAGTACTTC. The gene calls are TRBV2 and TRBJ2-7; 13 bases are shared with TRBD2. After removal of 7 bases from V and 0 bases from J, the junction contained 3 bases not matched to a gene. The germline gives CDR1 SNHLY, CDR2 FYNNEI. This CDR3 spans 15 amino acids.

The V gene is TRBV12-5, the J gene TRBJ2-7; perhaps TRBD1 as D (6 bases). Germline V gene data show CDR1 as LGHNT and CDR2 as FRNRAP. V was clipped by 6 bases and J by 7 bases, with 19 bases between them. The CDR3 consists of 14 residues. The CDR3 coding sequence is TGTGCTAGTGGCCCGGACAGCCCCCTTGGGGAGCAGTACTTC. Its translation is CASGPDSPLGEQYF.

The sample holds one count of this clone. The chain carries TRBV5-6 and TRBJ1-1; weak D call: TRBD1 (6 bases). The CDR3 loop spans 12 amino acids. Trimming removed 6 bases from V and 3 bases from J, with 9 bases in between. CDR1 SGHDT and CDR2 YYEEEE come from the germline V gene. CDR3 DNA: TGTGCCAGCAACAGGGCTGACACTGAAGCTTTCTTT. This sequence encodes CASNRADTEAFF.

The rearrangement joins TRBV7-2 to TRBJ1-2; the match to TRBD1 covers 7 bases. The CDR3 runs 14 residues. Unmatched junction bases numbered 5, after V lost 3 bases and J lost 4 bases. The germline V gene encodes CDR1 SGHTA and CDR2 FQGNSA. The CDR3 region has the DNA TGTGCCAGCAGCTTGCGGGACAGCCTCTATGGCTACACCTTC. It specifies CASSLRDSLYGYTF.

V and J are TRBV10-3 and TRBJ1-6; 8 nucleotides match TRBD1. This CDR3 spans 15 amino acids. With 6 bases clipped from V and 7 bases from J, the junction kept 8 bases outside the gene matches. CDR1 is ENHRY and CDR2 is SYGVKD in the germline V gene. CDR3 coding DNA: TGTGCCATCAGAACAGGGGGAGCTCTAAATTCACCCCTCCACTTT. It codes for CAIRTGGALNSPLHF.